This T cell receptor beta chain was identified in a study of T-cell reconstitution after alpha-beta-depleted transplantation in children. Losses at the gene ends were 2 bases for V and 2 bases for J; bases not matched to a gene: 10. The CDR3 is 19 residues long. The germline CDR1 and CDR2 sequences are SGDLS and YYNGEE. This clonotype has more than one count but fewer than ten. The library targeted TCRbeta and was prepared with unique molecular identifiers. A single record per CDR3 protein comes from TCRdb applying MiXCR to the PCR reads. Of roughly 350,000 distinct CDR3 sequences listed, 15% to 20% are singletons.

The rearrangement links TRBV9 to TRBJ2-3, with 14 bases lining up with TRBD2. The source of this sequence is a male patient aged 2 to 10 who had a stem cell transplant for acute lymphoblastic leukemia, so the T cells may come from the graft donor. The source material was PBMCs, mostly from graft donor cells, sampled 360 days after TCRalphabeta/CD19-depleted stem cell transplant. The chain's CDR3 is CASSVWGLAGAPVTDTQYF. The CDR3, as DNA: TGTGCCAGCAGCGTTTGGGGACTAGCGGGAGCGCCCGTCACAGATACGCAGTATTTT.